This T cell receptor beta chain was sequenced in a study of CXCR3-negative and CXCR3-positive naive CD8 T cells (dated by TCRdb to between 2018 and 2021). Regarding the study in general: In total, some 140 million TRB reads were obtained, corresponding to roughly 1.5 +/- 0.3 million reads per library. The diversity and physicochemical repertoire analyses included ten to eleven donors pooled from two independent experiments. The TRBV-TRBJ cluster analysis covered naive subsets from about 5 donors and memory cells from 3 donors. Results the study describes overall, beyond this receptor: Comparably high repertoire diversity was found in both naive subsets, whereas much lower repertoire diversity was found in memory CD8+ T cells. TRB CDR3s from CXCR3-positive naive cells showed higher hydrophobicity (lower Kidera factor 4), lower energy, and higher strength and volume indices than CXCR3-negative naive cells. Within the same donor, TRBV-TRBJ usage looked similar between naive CXCR3-negative and CXCR3-positive cells, but memory cells had distinct patterns. Because surface CD5, which is linked to self-reactivity in mice, was comparable between the naive subsets, TCR interaction strength was also inferred from TRB CDR3 physicochemical properties. Freshly isolated PBMCs were used for most assays because CXCR3 expression partially decreased after cryopreservation.

Sequenced on a NextSeq 550. The Human TCR Profiling Kit (MiLaboratory) was used to make UMI-labeled 5' RACE TRB cDNA libraries. The full amount of extracted RNA was used for cDNA synthesis, and the full amount of resulting cDNA was used for PCR amplification. Libraries were prepared in parallel with an identical number of PCR cycles. Processing in the source paper ran as follows. With a minimum of two reads required per UMI, MIGEC and MiXCR pulled out about 50,000 +/- 10,000 unique UMI-labeled TRB cDNA molecules from each library. Each library averaged about 40,000 +/- 10,000 functional in-frame TRB CDR3 nucleotide clonotypes without stop codons. After downsampling to 5000 UMI-labeled TRB molecules per sample, diversity metrics, including normalized Shannon-Wiener and Chao1, were computed in VDJtools. Clonotype-size-weighted physicochemical properties of the central five CDR3 residues (interaction energy, strength, volume and Kidera factor 4) were computed in VDJtools. Each entry corresponds to one CDR3 protein sequence from reads that TCRdb reprocessed, and DNA is not given. These V and J calls rely on TCRdb rather than the paper's analysis. The sample table gives 130,000 to 150,000 distinct CDR3 sequences. The leading ten clones occupy approximately 0.27% of the sample.

For every CD8+ T cell subset, some 310,000 cells were flow-sorted straight into RLT lysis buffer, and each subset was sorted in triplicate. To keep memory contaminants out, a stringent definition of naive CD8+ T cells was applied: CD45RO-CCR7+CD27+CD95-. Peripheral blood mononuclear cells were isolated from buffy coats by standard density gradient centrifugation. Naive CXCR3-negative and CXCR3-positive CD8+ T cells were flow-sorted using a FACSAria III. Total RNA was extracted from sorted cells with an RNeasy Mini Kit. With regard to this clonotype: Its antigen specificity is not known.

Reading the germline V gene gives CDR1 SQVTM and CDR2 ANQGSEA. The cysteine opens and the phenylalanine closes a CDR3 of 13 amino acids. No coding sequence is recorded. This receptor was obtained from a human donor in good health. Some clones in this sample may be carry-over from other donors' samples. The receptor chain draws on TRBV29-1 and TRBJ1-1; the D gene TCRdb calls, TRBD1, cannot be checked with no DNA. Sequenced input: naive CXCR3+ CD8+ T cells from blood. Taken with the paper, the label for cell subset or site translates to: CD45RO-CCR7+CD27+CD95- naive CD8+ T cells expressing CXCR3 (TNR3+). This receptor carries the CDR3 CSEYTGANTEAFF.